A selection of T cell receptor beta chains follows, all from one sample in a study of T cells in localized non-small cell lung cancer. The assay was immunoSEQ multiplex PCR, and TCRdb's table has in-frame clones only and misses some. The sample contains several thousand clones, roughly 86% of which appear only once. Sequencing was performed on peripheral blood, taken before any cancer treatment. These receptors were taken from a male donor at least 60 years old with stage I lung adenocarcinoma. CDR3s include the opening cysteine and the closing phenylalanine or tryptophan. The D gene is left open where the match is weak. Expanded clones are given a class, and other clones once, few, many or no size at all.

TRBV9	-	-	TRBJ2-4	TGTGCCAGCAGCGTGGTGTCCGGGAGCAACATTCAGTACTTC	CASSVVSGSNIQYF
TRBV27	few	TRBD1	TRBJ1-4	TGTGCCAGCAGTTTACAAACAGGGGGGGGTGAAAAACTGTTTTTT	CASSLQTGGGEKLFF
TRBV18	-	-	TRBJ1-1	TGTGCCAGCTCACCAGGTCTGAACACTGAAGCTTTCTTT	CASSPGLNTEAFF
TRBV9	-	-	TRBJ2-4	TGTGCCAGCAGTCAATTCAGGGGTAACATTCAGTACTTC	CASSQFRGNIQYF
TRBV6-6	-	TRBD1	TRBJ2-6	TGTGCCATACGCCGAGGACAGGGGTCCAACGTCCTGACTTTC	CAIRRGQGSNVLTF
TRBV30	-	-	TRBJ2-2	TGTGCCTGGAGTGTAATGCACACCGGGGAGCTGTTTTTT	CAWSVMHTGELFF
TRBV9	-	TRBD2	TRBJ2-1	TGTGCCAGCAGCCGTAGGAGGCGGGAGAAGGACAATGAGCAGTTCTTC	CASSRRRREKDNEQFF
TRBV5-5	-	TRBD2	TRBJ2-5	TGTGCCAGCAGCCATGAGCGGCGGGGAGGGGAGACCCAGTACTTC	CASSHERRGGETQYF
TRBV27	-	TRBD2	TRBJ2-1	TGTGCCGTCACTGGGACTAGCGGGGTCACATACAATGAGCAGTTCTTC	CAVTGTSGVTYNEQFF
TRBV19	-	-	TRBJ1-4	TGTGCCAGTCAGCTTATTAATGAAAAACTGTTTTTT	CASQLINEKLFF
TRBV9	-	-	TRBJ2-7	TGTGCCAGCAGCGTCGGGACCTCCTACGAGCAGTACTTC	CASSVGTSYEQYF
TRBV29-1	-	-	TRBJ1-3	TGCAGCGTTGAAGCGACGGCGGACACCATATATTTT	CSVEATADTIYF
TRBV27	-	TRBD1	TRBJ1-4	TGTGCCAGCAGCGCGACCGGGACAGGGGGCGCGTGGGTAAAGAAACTGTTTTTT	CASSATGTGGAWVKKLFF
TRBV2	-	-	TRBJ1-4	TGTGCCAGCAGTACCGGACAGATTCAGTCGGAAAAACTGTTTTTT	CASSTGQIQSEKLFF